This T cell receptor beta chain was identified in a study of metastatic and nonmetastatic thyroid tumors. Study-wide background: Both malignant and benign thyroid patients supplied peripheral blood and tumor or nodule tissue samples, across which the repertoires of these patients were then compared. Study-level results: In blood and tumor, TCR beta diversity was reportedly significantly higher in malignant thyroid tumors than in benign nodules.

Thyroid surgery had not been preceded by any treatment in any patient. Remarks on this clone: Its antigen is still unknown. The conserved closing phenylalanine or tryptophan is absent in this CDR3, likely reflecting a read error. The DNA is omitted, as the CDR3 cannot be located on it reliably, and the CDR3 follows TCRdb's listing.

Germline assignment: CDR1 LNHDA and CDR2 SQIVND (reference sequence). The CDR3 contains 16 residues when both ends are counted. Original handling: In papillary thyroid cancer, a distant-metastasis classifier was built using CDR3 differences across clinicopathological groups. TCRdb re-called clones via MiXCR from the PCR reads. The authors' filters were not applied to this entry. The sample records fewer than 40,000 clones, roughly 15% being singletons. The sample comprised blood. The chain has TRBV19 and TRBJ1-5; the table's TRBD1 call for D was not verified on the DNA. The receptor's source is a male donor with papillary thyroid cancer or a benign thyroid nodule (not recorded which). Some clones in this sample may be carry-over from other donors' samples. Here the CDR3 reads CASSMGGGQGLQPKHL.